The 21 T cell receptor beta chains presented below share a single source sample, sequenced in a study of CD8+ T cells in alopecia areata. Following RNA extraction, reverse transcription yielded cDNA that acted as the sequencing template. This table comes from immunoSEQ multiplex PCR, and its TCRdb copy is limited to in-frame clones, with some not included. The sample contains about 120,000 clones, about 50% of which appear only once. Treatment specified: oral pan-JAK inhibitor, 5-10 mg twice daily. This sample comprised CD4+ T cells sorted from blood, obtained at week 4, from a patient treated with tofacitinib. These receptors originate from a human donor with alopecia areata.

This chain links TRBV7-2 with TRBJ1-5; 8 nucleotides match TRBD1. Germline CDR1 SGHTA, CDR2 FQGNSA. The CDR3 spans 16 residues. The V gene end was trimmed by 3 bases and the J gene end by 1 base; junction bases not matched to a gene: 5. The CDR3 DNA sequence: TGTGCCAGCAGCTTGAGGCAGGGGGCGAGCAATCAGCCCCAGCATTTT. Its translation is CASSLRQGASNQPQHF.

The rearrangement links TRBV6-5 to TRBJ1-2; 8 bases align to TRBD1. The CDR3 is 15 residues long. Germline lookup yields CDR1 MNHEY and CDR2 SVGAGI. Trimming at V came to 4 bases and at J to 6 bases, leaving 10 bases not matched to a gene. The CDR3 sequence: CASSSLFRGQDGYTF. The DNA for the CDR3 is TGTGCCAGCAGTTCCCTGTTCAGGGGGCAAGATGGCTACACCTTC.

This clone was seen repeatedly, ten times or more. This chain links TRBV19 with TRBJ2-1; TRBD1 aligns across 7 bases. V lost 9 bases to trimming and J lost 0 bases; unmatched junction nucleotides: 8. The CDR3 is made up of 15 amino acids. Germline CDR1 reads LNHDA; CDR2 reads SQIVND (reference sequence). DNA of the CDR3: TGTGCCAGCCGACAGGGAGCGAGCTCCTACAATGAGCAGTTCTTC. This codes for CASRQGASSYNEQFF.

The V and J genes are TRBV5-6 and TRBJ1-2; no clear D gene. The CDR3 consists of 15 residues. Germline V gene lookup returns CDR1 SGHDT and CDR2 YYEEEE. The V gene lost 1 base and the J gene lost 5 bases, with 15 bases spanning the gap. Written as DNA, the CDR3 is TGTGCCAGCAGCTTGATAAAAGGCTTTATTTATGGCTACACCTTC. Protein sequence: CASSLIKGFIYGYTF. The full variable domain, completed using reference TRBV5-6 and TRBJ1-2, is DAGVTQSPTHLIKTRGQQVTLRCSPKSGHDTVSWYQQALGQGPQFIFQYYEEEERQRGNFPDRFSGHQFPNYSSELNVNALLLGDSALYLCASSLIKGFIYGYTFGSGTRLTVV.

CDR3 coding DNA: TGTGCCAGTAGTAAGGAGGGGAGGAATACTGAAGCTTTCTTT. It translates to CASSKEGRNTEAFF. The chain uses TRBV19 and TRBJ1-1, with D tentatively TRBD1 (5 bases). V gave up 4 bases and J gave up 5 bases, with 14 bases separating them. Germline V gives CDR1 LNHDA, CDR2 SQIVND (reference sequence). This CDR3 contains 14 residues.

Concerning this clone: Other DNA sequences of this sample code for an identical CDR3. The chain is built from TRBV5-1 and TRBJ2-5; tentatively, D is TRBD1 (5 bases). This CDR3 comprises 13 residues. The V gene's germline CDR1 is SGHRS and CDR2 YFSETQ. V lost 0 bases to trimming and J lost 2 bases, with 5 bases between them. CDR3 nucleotides: TGCGCCAGCAGCTTGGGACAGCAAGAGACCCAGTACTTC. It yields the protein CASSLGQQETQYF.

V usage is TRBV30 and J usage is TRBJ1-5; D is perhaps TRBD1 (6 bases). Germline assignment: CDR1 GTSNPN and CDR2 SVGIG (reference sequence). V was trimmed by 2 bases and J by 4 bases, leaving 9 bases between them. This CDR3 region has 13 residues. CDR3 residues: CAWSSGVNQPQHF. For the CDR3, the DNA is TGTGCCTGGAGTTCAGGGGTAAATCAGCCCCAGCATTTT.

The chain employs TRBV29-1 and TRBJ2-5; D tentatively reads TRBD1 or TRBD2 (5 bases each). Looked up from germline, CDR1 is SQVTM and CDR2 is ANQGSEA. With 4 bases removed from V and 0 bases from J, the gap between germline ends came to 9 bases. This CDR3 contains 13 residues. CDR3 region: CSVAGRNQETQYF. The DNA for the CDR3 is TGCAGCGTTGCGGGACGCAACCAAGAGACCCAGTACTTC.

In this sample, this clone turned up a few times. The rearrangement links TRBV18 to TRBJ1-1; unclear D gene. The germline CDR1 and CDR2 sequences are KGHSH and LQKENI. V was shortened by 2 bases and J by 1 base, with 5 bases between the two germline ends. The CDR3 runs 13 residues. The CDR3 protein is CASSPAQNTEAFF. In DNA form, the CDR3 reads TGTGCCAGCTCACCAGCACAGAACACTGAAGCTTTCTTT.

The V and J genes are TRBV30 and TRBJ1-2; 7 bases match TRBD1. This CDR3 has 14 amino acids. Germline CDR1 reads GTSNPN; CDR2 reads SVGIG (reference sequence). The V gene end was trimmed by 5 bases and the J gene end by 3 bases; junction bases not matched to a gene: 9. The CDR3 sequence: CAWGTVYTDYGYTF. In DNA form, the CDR3 reads TGTGCCTGGGGGACAGTTTATACGGACTATGGCTACACCTTC.

This chain uses TRBV30 with TRBJ2-3, with D unresolved. This CDR3 has 12 amino acids. V was clipped by 2 bases and J by 7 bases, with 10 bases between them. In germline, CDR1 is GTSNPN, CDR2 SVGIG (reference sequence). CDR3 region: CAWSPFTNTQYF. In DNA form, the CDR3 reads TGTGCCTGGAGTCCATTCACGAATACGCAGTATTTT. The variable domain in full, with the rest retrieved from reference TRBV30 and TRBJ2-3, is SQTIHQWPATLVQPVGSPLSLECTVEGTSNPNLYWYRQAAGRGLQLLFYSVGIGQISSEVPQNLSASRPQDRQFILSSKKLLLSDSGFYLCAWSPFTNTQYFGPGTRLTVL.

The chain recombines TRBV7-6 with TRBJ2-3; D is unresolved. Trimming took 5 bases from V and 5 from J, leaving 14 bases between them. Germline CDR1 reads SGHVS; CDR2 reads FNYEAQ. The CDR3 consists of 14 residues. The CDR3 reads CASSPRVGRDTQYF. In DNA, the CDR3 is TGTGCCAGCAGCCCTAGGGTAGGCAGAGATACGCAGTATTTT.

This chain links TRBV5-6 with TRBJ2-1; D is undetermined. With 3 bases removed from V and 8 bases from J, the gap between germline ends came to 9 bases. Germline CDR1 is SGHDT and CDR2 is YYEEEE. CDR3 size: 12 residues. CDR3 DNA sequence: TGTGCCAGCAGCTCCCTACCCCATGAGCAGTTCTTC. Translating gives CASSSLPHEQFF.

The chain uses TRBV7-9 and TRBJ1-1; D uncertain. Germline CDR1 and CDR2: SEHNR and FQNEAQ (reference sequence). The CDR3 runs to 13 residues. V lost 6 bases to trimming and J lost 2 bases, with 10 bases between them. CDR3: CASSFDLNTEAFF. In nucleotides, the CDR3 is TGTGCCAGCAGTTTCGACCTCAACACTGAAGCTTTCTTT.

The chain combines TRBV27 with TRBJ2-5, with D tentatively TRBD1 (6 bases). Germline V gene data show CDR1 as MNHEY and CDR2 as SMNVEV (reference sequence). This CDR3 has 14 residues. Trimming took 5 bases from V and 5 from J, leaving 15 bases between them. The DNA for the CDR3 is TGTGCCAGCAGTCCGAGCAGGGGCGGGGAGACCCAGTACTTC. This translates into CASSPSRGGETQYF.

The table lists this clone with a few counts. The chain couples TRBV11-2 to TRBJ2-5, with 8 bases that match TRBD2. The CDR3 length is 15 residues. J was trimmed by 1 base and V by 5 bases; bases with no gene match: 6. The germline V gene encodes CDR1 SGHAT and CDR2 FQNNGV. CDR3 in DNA: TGTGCCAGCAGCCGTACTACTAGCGGCCAAGAGACCCAGTACTTC. It yields the protein CASSRTTSGQETQYF. Complete variable domain (other parts from reference TRBV11-2 and TRBJ2-5): EAGVAQSPRYKIIEKRQSVAFWCNPISGHATLYWYQQILGQGPKLLIQFQNNGVVDDSQLPKDRFSAERLKGVDSTLKIQPAKLEDSAVYLCASSRTTSGQETQYFGPGTRLLVL.

Only a few counts were recorded for this clone. The chain has TRBV2 and TRBJ2-7, with 8 bases fitting TRBD1. V lost 5 bases, J lost 1 base, and 4 bases stayed unmatched. CDR3 length equals 14 residues. Germline CDR1 and CDR2: SNHLY and FYNNEI. CDR3 DNA sequence: TGTGCCAGCAGTCGGACAGGGCCATCCTACGAGCAGTACTTC. Amino acid sequence: CASSRTGPSYEQYF.

This clone was counted a few times. The chain is built from TRBV6-5 and TRBJ1-4; 7 nucleotides match TRBD1. V lost 4 bases and J lost 5; bases outside the gene matches: 4. Germline-derived CDR1 and CDR2 are MNHEY and SVGAGI. This CDR3 contains 14 residues. For the CDR3, the DNA is TGTGCCAGCAGTTCCCCAGGGGGGAATGAAAAACTGTTTTTT. It encodes CASSSPGGNEKLFF.

The J gene is TRBJ2-5, the V gene TRBV9; either TRBD1 or TRBD2 may supply D (5 bases each). The V gene lost 0 bases and the J gene lost 2 bases, with 8 bases spanning the gap. Germline CDR1 and CDR2: SGDLS and YYNGEE. CDR3 size: 14 residues. The CDR3 is CASSVGGIQETQYF. The CDR3 bases are TGTGCCAGCAGCGTAGGGGGGATACAAGAGACCCAGTACTTC.

The V and J genes are TRBV5-4 and TRBJ1-2; TRBD1 matches 7 bases. Germline trimming cut 3 bases from V and 1 base from J; bases unmatched to any gene: 3. The CDR3 runs 14 residues. Germline assignment: CDR1 SGHNT and CDR2 YYREEE (reference sequence). Here the CDR3 DNA reads TGTGCCAGCAGCTCCGGACAGGATAACTATGGCTACACCTTC. Amino acids: CASSSGQDNYGYTF.

The rearrangement joins TRBV5-4 to TRBJ2-5; the D gene is possibly TRBD1 (6 bases). The CDR3 is 14 residues long. Trimming stripped 1 base from V and 9 bases from J, with 16 bases between. Germline CDR1 reads SGHNT; CDR2 reads YYREEE (reference sequence). CDR3 loop: CASSLKGGTRAQYF. CDR3 coding DNA: TGTGCCAGCAGCTTGAAAGGGGGAACCCGGGCCCAGTACTTC.